The rows below give T cell receptor beta chains drawn from one sample of a study of shared clonotypes between healthy human individuals. TCRdb keeps only in-frame clones here, not all; method: immunoSEQ multiplex PCR. The table shows under 1,100,000 clones, with about 84% occurring only once. Sequencing used memory CD4+ T cells from PBMCs. The receptors shown here come from a man between 18 and 35 years old in good health. Some clones in this sample may be carry-over from other donors' samples. Each CDR3 is given with its conserved first and last residue. Fields, in order: V gene, clone size, J gene, D gene, CDR3 protein, CDR3 DNA. The D gene is left open where the match is weak. Clone size, where shown, is once, few, many, or a class for clones that have expanded.

TRBV18	-	TRBJ1-1	-	CASSPGWANTEAFF	TGTGCCAGCTCTCCGGGCTGGGCGAACACTGAAGCTTTCTTT
TRBV5-1	-	TRBJ1-2	TRBD1	CASSPGRDRADYGYTF	TGCGCCAGCAGCCCGGGAAGAGACAGGGCGGACTATGGCTACACCTTC
TRBV6-1	-	TRBJ1-3	-	CASSEILGNTIYF	TGTGCCAGCAGTGAAATCCTTGGAAACACCATATATTTT
TRBV7-9	-	TRBJ1-2	-	CASSLRTILNYGYTF	TGTGCCAGCAGCTTACGGACTATATTAAACTATGGCTACACCTTC
TRBV5-4	-	TRBJ1-5	-	CASSFNAQPQHF	TGTGCCAGCAGCTTTAATGCCCAGCCCCAGCATTTT
TRBV7-2	-	TRBJ2-5	TRBD2	CASSLGSGRAGETQYF	TGTGCCAGCAGCTTAGGTAGCGGGAGGGCCGGGGAGACCCAGTACTTC
TRBV4-1	-	TRBJ2-7	TRBD2	CASSVTLTSGSSYEQYF	TGCGCCAGCAGCGTGACTCTGACTAGCGGGAGTTCCTACGAGCAGTACTTC
TRBV9	-	TRBJ2-7	TRBD2	CASSVDLAGGSYEQYF	TGTGCCAGCAGCGTAGACCTGGCGGGAGGATCGTACGAGCAGTACTTC
TRBV6-6	-	TRBJ2-7	-	CASSRFSTSSYEQYF	TGTGCCAGCAGCCGATTTAGCACCAGCTCCTACGAGCAGTACTTC
TRBV5-1	-	TRBJ2-1	-	CASSLTANNEQFF	TGCGCCAGCAGCTTGACAGCCAACAATGAGCAGTTCTTC
TRBV5-1	-	TRBJ2-5	-	CASSLDSRQETQYF	TGCGCCAGCAGCTTGGACAGCCGCCAAGAGACCCAGTACTTC
TRBV29-1	-	TRBJ1-2	-	CSVEVGSSNYGYTF	TGCAGCGTTGAAGTAGGTAGCAGCAACTATGGCTACACCTTC
TRBV7-9	once	TRBJ2-1	-	CASSPGNEQFF	TGTGCCAGCAGCCCCGGCAATGAGCAGTTCTTC
TRBV25-1	-	TRBJ2-5	TRBD2	CASSELGTSGRARETQYF	TGTGCCAGCAGTGAATTGGGGACTAGCGGGAGGGCCAGGGAGACCCAGTACTTC
TRBV5-1	-	TRBJ2-5	TRBD2	CASSSGLAGAPETQYF	TGCGCCAGCAGCTCGGGACTAGCGGGAGCCCCAGAGACCCAGTACTTC
TRBV5-1	-	TRBJ2-3	TRBD2	CASSLALAGGGTDTQYF	TGCGCCAGCAGCTTAGCACTAGCGGGAGGTGGCACAGATACGCAGTATTTT
TRBV19	-	TRBJ2-5	TRBD1	CASRSYRDREETQYF	TGTGCCAGTAGAAGTTACCGGGACAGGGAAGAGACCCAGTACTTC
TRBV27	few	TRBJ2-5	-	CASSLRQQETQYF	TGTGCCAGCAGTTTAAGACAGCAAGAGACCCAGTACTTC
TRBV9	-	TRBJ1-6	-	CASSDRANSPLHF	TGTGCCAGCAGCGACAGGGCGAATTCACCCCTCCACTTT
TRBV6-6	once	TRBJ1-3	-	CASSSLVGSGNTIYF	TGTGCCAGCAGTTCCCTGGTGGGCTCTGGAAACACCATATATTTT
TRBV11-2	-	TRBJ1-4	-	CASSLLVDEKLFF	TGTGCCAGCAGCTTGCTAGTGGATGAAAAACTGTTTTTT
TRBV11-2	many	TRBJ2-7	-	CASSSTGLYEQYF	TGTGCCAGCAGTAGTACAGGGCTGTACGAGCAGTACTTC
TRBV5-4	-	TRBJ2-6	-	CASTRQEDGANVLTF	TGTGCCAGCACCCGACAGGAGGATGGGGCCAACGTCCTGACTTTC
TRBV5-1	-	TRBJ2-3	-	CASSSDTRGTDTQYF	TGCGCCAGCAGCTCCGACACCAGGGGAACAGATACGCAGTATTTT
TRBV29-1	-	TRBJ2-1	TRBD2	CSCLAGSSYNEQFF	TGCAGCTGCCTAGCGGGGAGCTCCTACAATGAGCAGTTCTTC